The present entry profiles one TCR beta chain with its context. The data originate from a study of blood T cell repertoires in COVID-19. On the study more broadly: In each case, the material was cDNA or gDNA derived from T cells, B-cell-depleted T cells, or PBMCs.

The CDR3 runs 15 residues. The germline V gene has CDR1 SGHTA and CDR2 FQGNSA. Trimming removed 2 bases from V and 0 bases from J, with 10 bases in between. Assay: immunoSEQ multiplex PCR; the TCRdb copy retains only in-frame clones and omits some. The sample holds 65,000 or so clones, approximately 75% seen once. V usage is TRBV7-2 and J usage is TRBJ1-1; D uncertain. The TCR comes from a man older than 75 with acute or convalescent COVID-19. Sequenced material: peripheral blood. CDR3 DNA sequence: TGTGCCAGCAGCTTAACCGCATCTATGAACACTGAAGCTTTCTTT. The encoded protein is CASSLTASMNTEAFF.